The next 4 T cell receptor delta chains were all read from a single sample in a study of Vδ1+ human thymocytes. Whole-study findings and limits: Highly polyclonal TRG and TRD repertoires with Gaussian CDR3 length distributions appeared in thymus.

No antigen has been assigned to these receptors. RNA was extracted from the cells and then reverse transcribed. Pooled V-gene forward primers with one constant-region reverse primer generated the CDR3 amplicons by multiplex PCR. TCRdb re-processed the multiplex PCR reads using CATT. The sample yields 20,000 to 25,000 delta-chain clones, over 7% seen once. The material sequenced was Vdelta1+ gamma-delta thymocytes from the thymus. Specified subset: FACS-sorted CD3+ TCRalphabeta- TCRVdelta1+ TCRVdelta2- thymocytes. The receptors derive from a child under two years old who had congenital heart surgery.

The chain couples TRDV1 to TRDJ1, with 8 bases aligning to TRDD3. J was trimmed by 0 bases and V by 4 bases; bases with no gene match: 13. Germline loops: CDR1 TSWWSYY, CDR2 QGS. The CDR3 contains 18 residues. The chain's CDR3 is CALGGRSGGWRYTDKLIF. In nucleotides, the CDR3 is TGTGCTCTTGGGGGACGCAGTGGGGGATGGCGGTACACCGATAAACTCATCTTT.

This clone was seen a handful of times. The J gene is TRDJ2, the V gene TRDV1; TRDD3 agrees at 11 bases. The junction had 21 bases not matched to a gene; V was cut back by 0 bases and J by 0 bases. Germline V gene data show CDR1 as TSWWSYY and CDR2 as QGS. The CDR3 has 24 residues. The CDR3, as DNA: TGTGCTCTTGGGGAACTAAGTTCTTTGAGCGCTGGGGGATACCTTAGGCCTTTGACAGCACAACTCTTCTTT. Translation gives CALGELSSLSAGGYLRPLTAQLFF.

The rearrangement links TRDV1 to TRDJ1; 10 bases match TRDD3. Unmatched junction bases numbered 13, after V lost 2 bases and J lost 7 bases. CDR1 TSWWSYY and CDR2 QGS come from the germline V gene. The CDR3 contains 17 residues. DNA for the CDR3: TGTGCTCTTGGGGAAGAAAAAGGTACTGGGGGATTGAGTAAACTCATCTTT. It specifies CALGEEKGTGGLSKLIF.

This clone is medium-sized within its sample. The chain recombines TRDV2 with TRDJ1; 12 bases fit TRDD3. This CDR3 has 17 amino acids. Germline V gives CDR1 GEAIGNYY, CDR2 EKD. The junction had 15 bases not matched to a gene; V was cut back by 0 bases and J by 11 bases. This CDR3 is CACDTEPLGDTQVWLIF. The CDR3 region has the DNA TGTGCCTGTGACACCGAACCTCTGGGGGATACGCAGGTTTGGCTCATCTTT.